The 22 T cell receptor beta chains reported below all come from one sample, sequenced in a study of T cell repertoires in ileal Crohn's disease. TCRdb's table, derived via immunoSEQ multiplex PCR, lists solely in-frame clones and lacks some. The sample lists 13,000 to 15,000 clones, around four fifths seen once, with approximately 6.5% in the top ten. Sequenced material: ileal tissue. These TCRs come from an adult with Crohn's disease.

This chain joins TRBV28 and TRBJ1-2; D is perhaps TRBD1 (6 bases). Germline CDR1 and CDR2: MDHEN and SYDVKM. Trimming shortened V by 7 bases and J by 8 bases, and 14 bases separated the two germline ends. The CDR3 spans 12 residues. The CDR3 DNA follows: TGTGCCAGCACCCCGGGGGGGGGCGGCTACACCTTC. It is translated as CASTPGGGGYTF.

J is TRBJ2-5 and V is TRBV6-6; 10 bases are shared with TRBD1. The length of the CDR3 is 16 residues. Germline lookup yields CDR1 MNHNY and CDR2 SVGAGI (reference sequence). The junction had 11 bases not matched to a gene; V was cut back by 6 bases and J by 4 bases. The CDR3 DNA follows: TGTGCCAGCAGCTTGACAGGGGGCGCTGCCCGAGAGACCCAGTACTTC. Protein product: CASSLTGGAARETQYF.

The chain uses TRBV30 and TRBJ2-1, with TRBD2 identical over 13 bases. Germline values: CDR1 GTSNPN, CDR2 SVGIG (reference sequence). The V gene end was trimmed by 3 bases and the J gene end by 6 bases; junction bases not matched to a gene: 2. The CDR3 contains 14 residues. CDR3 nucleotides: TGTGCCTGGAGAGGACTAGCGGGAGCCAATGAGCAGTTCTTC. It encodes CAWRGLAGANEQFF. The complete variable domain, with remaining parts taken from reference TRBV30 and TRBJ2-1, reads SQTIHQWPATLVQPVGSPLSLECTVEGTSNPNLYWYRQAAGRGLQLLFYSVGIGQISSEVPQNLSASRPQDRQFILSSKKLLLSDSGFYLCAWRGLAGANEQFFGPGTRLTVL.

This chain connects TRBV4-1 to TRBJ2-2; TRBD1 matches 8 bases. The junction had 6 bases not matched to a gene; V was cut back by 3 bases and J by 6 bases. The CDR3 consists of 15 residues. CDR1 is MGHRA and CDR2 is YSYEKL in the germline V gene. CDR3 in amino acids: CASSQPDRVPGELFF. The CDR3 nucleotides read TGCGCCAGCAGCCAGCCGGACAGGGTTCCCGGGGAGCTGTTTTTT.

Here the CDR3 DNA reads TGTGCCAGCAGTGGACAGGGACGCGAGACCCAGTACTTC. This gives the protein CASSGQGRETQYF. The chain uses TRBV6-1 and TRBJ2-5; 7 bases map to TRBD1. Germline CDR1 MNHNS, CDR2 SASEGT. V lost 4 bases to trimming and J lost 5 bases; unmatched junction nucleotides: 4. The CDR3 spans 13 residues.

The rearrangement links TRBV5-8 to TRBJ2-3; 10 nucleotides align to TRBD2. Germline-derived CDR1 and CDR2 are SGHTS and YDEGEE. CDR3 length equals 15 residues. The ends lost 5 bases at V and 3 bases at J; junction bases unmatched: 6. CDR3 amino acids: CASSLAGVATDTQYF. CDR3 nucleotide sequence: TGTGCCAGCAGTCTAGCGGGAGTGGCGACAGATACGCAGTATTTT. The whole variable domain, filled in from reference TRBV5-8 and TRBJ2-3, reads EAGVTQSPTHLIKTRGQQATLRCSPISGHTSVYWYQQALGLGLQFLLWYDEGEERNRGNFPPRFSGRQFPNYSSELNVNALELEDSALYLCASSLAGVATDTQYFGPGTRLTVL.

The J gene is TRBJ2-5, the V gene TRBV9; D is possibly TRBD1 (6 bases). Trimming pared 4 bases from V and 1 base from J, leaving 20 bases between. The CDR3 spans 17 residues. Per the germline V gene, CDR1 is SGDLS and CDR2 is YYNGEE. CDR3 bases: TGTGCCAGCAGCCCCCGAGGGGACACCGGGCGCCAAGAGACCCAGTACTTC. Protein: CASSPRGDTGRQETQYF.

The chain links TRBV5-1 to TRBJ2-7; TRBD1 matches 7 bases. CDR3 size: 15 residues. The ends lost 4 bases at V and 1 base at J; junction bases unmatched: 8. The germline gives CDR1 SGHRS, CDR2 YFSETQ. In nucleotides, the CDR3 is TGCGCCAGCAGCGCCGGGACAGCGACATCCTACGAGCAGTACTTC. Its translation: CASSAGTATSYEQYF.

V and J are TRBV19 and TRBJ2-2; 9 positions agree with TRBD1. Germline CDR1 reads LNHDA; CDR2 reads SQIVND (reference sequence). Trimming took 9 bases from V and 9 from J; bases not matched to a gene: 14. CDR3 length: 15 residues. The chain's CDR3 is CASRRRDRDIRELFF. CDR3 sequence (DNA): TGTGCCAGCCGACGCCGGGACAGGGATATCAGGGAGCTGTTTTTT.

The chain couples TRBV11-2 to TRBJ2-5; D gene unclear. The CDR3 extends over 11 amino acids. In germline, CDR1 is SGHAT, CDR2 FQNNGV. Trimming left V 5 bases short and J 4 bases short, with 5 bases between. The CDR3 region is CASSTGETQYF. The CDR3 DNA reads TGTGCCAGCAGCACCGGAGAGACCCAGTACTTC.

The chain combines TRBV11-2 with TRBJ2-1; 10 nucleotides align to TRBD2. CDR3 length equals 15 residues. Germline values: CDR1 SGHAT, CDR2 FQNNGV. The V gene end was trimmed by 3 bases and the J gene end by 11 bases; junction bases not matched to a gene: 10. In DNA form, the CDR3 reads TGTGCCAGCAGCTTTTGGCCTAGCGGGAGAGAAAAGCAGTTCTTC. Translated, it gives CASSFWPSGREKQFF.

CDR3 region: CASSSGTDTQYF. The CDR3 DNA is TGTGCCAGCAGCAGCGGAACAGATACGCAGTATTTT. The chain recombines TRBV2 with TRBJ2-3; D is possibly TRBD2 (5 bases). V lost 6 bases, J lost 3 bases, and 7 bases lay in between. The germline CDR1 and CDR2 sequences are SNHLY and FYNNEI. This CDR3 contains 12 residues.

The chain links TRBV7-4 to TRBJ1-5, with D hard to call. The V gene lost 0 bases and the J gene lost 7 bases, with 13 bases spanning the gap. The germline CDR1 and CDR2 sequences are SGHVT and SQSDAQ. The CDR3 covers 15 residues. DNA of the CDR3: TGTGCCAGCAGCTTAGCAGCGGGGAACCCCCAGCCCCAGCATTTT. Its protein is CASSLAAGNPQPQHF.

The chain uses TRBV9 and TRBJ1-3, with D unresolved. Germline CDR1 is SGDLS and CDR2 is YYNGEE. CDR3 length: 15 residues. V was trimmed by 4 bases and J by 2 bases, leaving 13 bases between them. DNA of the CDR3: TGTGCCAGCAGCCCCGATTTGGCCCCTGGAAACACCATATATTTT. The encoded protein is CASSPDLAPGNTIYF.

The chain joins TRBV6-6 to TRBJ2-7, with TRBD1 matching over 7 bases. Per germline, CDR1 MNHNY and CDR2 SVGAGI (reference sequence). V dropped 6 bases and J dropped 6; count of bases not matched to a gene: 8. This CDR3 is 13 amino acids long. CDR3 residues: CASSYDRALEQYF. DNA of the CDR3: TGTGCCAGCAGCTACGACAGGGCCCTCGAGCAGTACTTC.

CDR3 amino acids: CASSPQLAGGLTDTQYF. CDR3 nucleotide sequence: TGTGCCAGCAGCCCTCAACTAGCGGGAGGACTCACAGATACGCAGTATTTT. This chain connects TRBV11-2 to TRBJ2-3; 12 bases are a match to TRBD2. Germline V gives CDR1 SGHAT, CDR2 FQNNGV. This CDR3 spans 17 amino acids. J lost 2 bases, V lost 5 bases, and 8 bases had no gene match. The full variable domain, in which reference TRBV11-2 and TRBJ2-3 provide the parts outside the CDR3, is EAGVAQSPRYKIIEKRQSVAFWCNPISGHATLYWYQQILGQGPKLLIQFQNNGVVDDSQLPKDRFSAERLKGVDSTLKIQPAKLEDSAVYLCASSPQLAGGLTDTQYFGPGTRLTVL.

The chain employs TRBV11-1 and TRBJ1-6; the D is unclear. Germline V gives CDR1 SGHAT, CDR2 FQDESV (reference sequence). The CDR3 sequence is 15 residues long. With 5 bases removed from V and 7 bases from J, the gap between germline ends came to 15 bases. In DNA, the CDR3 is TGTGCCAGCAGCCTCAGCACGAGGGAAAATTCACCCCTCCACTTT. Encoded protein: CASSLSTRENSPLHF.

V usage is TRBV18 and J usage is TRBJ2-5, with D possibly being TRBD1 (5 bases). V was cut by 2 bases and J by 5 bases, with 6 bases left in between. This CDR3 comprises 12 residues. Looked up from germline, CDR1 is KGHSH and CDR2 is LQKENI. CDR3 in amino acids: CASSPGAETQYF. The CDR3 coding sequence is TGTGCCAGCTCACCAGGGGCCGAGACCCAGTACTTC.

V usage is TRBV4-1 and J usage is TRBJ2-1; 11 bases are a match to TRBD2. The germline CDR1 and CDR2 sequences are MGHRA and YSYEKL. Trimming removed 0 bases from V and 6 bases from J; junction bases left unmatched: 4. The CDR3 runs to 16 residues. The CDR3 here is CASSQEVTSGANEQFF. In DNA, the CDR3 is TGCGCCAGCAGCCAAGAAGTGACTAGCGGGGCCAATGAGCAGTTCTTC.

V usage is TRBV29-1 and J usage is TRBJ2-7; TRBD2 aligns across 10 bases. The V segment lost 2 bases and the J segment 2 bases; nucleotides outside the gene matches: 3. CDR1 and CDR2 from the germline V gene are SQVTM and ANQGSEA. The CDR3 sequence is 14 residues long. The CDR3 region is CSVEIAGGPYEQYF. Here the CDR3 DNA reads TGCAGCGTTGAAATAGCGGGAGGTCCCTACGAGCAGTACTTC.

J is TRBJ2-7 and V is TRBV7-8; perhaps TRBD1 as D (5 bases). This CDR3 is built from 15 residues. Trimming removed 2 bases from V and 2 bases from J, with 13 bases in between. Germline values: CDR1 SGHVS, CDR2 FQNEAQ. CDR3 sequence (DNA): TGTGCCAGCAGCTTAAGAGAACAGGTGACCTACGAGCAGTACTTC. Protein product: CASSLREQVTYEQYF.

The chain joins TRBV2 to TRBJ1-2; D call uncertain. This CDR3 is 13 amino acids long. V gave up 3 bases and J gave up 4 bases, with 9 bases separating them. In germline, CDR1 is SNHLY, CDR2 FYNNEI. The CDR3 spells CASSDPGGYGYTF. CDR3 nucleotide sequence: TGTGCCAGCAGTGATCCGGGTGGCTATGGCTACACCTTC.